This T cell receptor beta chain was captured by sequencing in a study of blood T cell repertoires in COVID-19. The CDR3 is 13 amino acids. Trimming removed 5 bases at V and 5 bases at J, with 12 bases between. Looked up from germline, CDR1 is MNHEY and CDR2 is SVGAGI. Here immunoSEQ multiplex PCR was the method, and the copy in TCRdb shows in-frame clones only, minus some. The sample has 250,000 to 350,000 clones, 90% seen once. Sequenced material: peripheral blood. This sequence joins TRBV6-5 and TRBJ1-1; weak D call: TRBD1 (5 bases). The clonotype was recovered from a woman aged 50 to 60 with COVID-19, enrolled during active disease. The CDR3 nucleotides read TGTGCCAGCAGTCCAGGGTTCGGGACTGAAGCTTTCTTT. Translating gives CASSPGFGTEAFF.